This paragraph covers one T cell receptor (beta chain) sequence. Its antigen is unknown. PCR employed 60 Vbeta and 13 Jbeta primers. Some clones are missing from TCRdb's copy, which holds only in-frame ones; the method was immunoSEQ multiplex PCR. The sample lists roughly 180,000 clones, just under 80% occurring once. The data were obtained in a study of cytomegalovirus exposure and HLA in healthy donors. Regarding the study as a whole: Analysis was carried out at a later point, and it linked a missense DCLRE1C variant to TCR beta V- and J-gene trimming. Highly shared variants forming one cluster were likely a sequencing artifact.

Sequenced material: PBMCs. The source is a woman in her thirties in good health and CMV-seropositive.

CDR3 residues: CASSSMSSGPQETQYF. The CDR3 DNA reads as TGTGCCAGCAGCTCAATGTCTAGCGGGCCTCAAGAGACCCAGTACTTC. This chain uses TRBV5-4 with TRBJ2-5; 8 nucleotides agree with TRBD2. This CDR3 is built from 16 residues. With V trimmed by 3 bases and J by 2 bases, 9 bases remained unmatched. The V gene's germline CDR1 is SGHNT and CDR2 YYREEE (reference sequence).